The 25 T cell receptor beta chains given below trace back to one sample, sequenced in a study of monozygotic twins with inflammatory bowel disease. For each CDR3 protein, TCRdb gives one entry from its re-call of the 5' RACE reads, without DNA. Across approximately 400,000 distinct CDR3 sequences, the top ten clones capture 2.5% to 3% of the sample. Sequencing input: blood. The receptors here all came from a human donor with ulcerative colitis or Crohn's disease, or a healthy co-twin of an affected twin (not recorded which).

CDR3: CASSQEATSGDILAKNIQYF. The chain combines TRBV4-3 with TRBJ2-4; the D gene TCRdb calls, TRBD2, cannot be checked with no DNA. Germline V gives CDR1 LGHNA, CDR2 YSLEER. This CDR3 is built from 20 residues.

The chain has TRBV6-2 or TRBV6-3 and TRBJ1-6. CDR1 is MNHEY and CDR2 is SVGEGT in the germline V gene. The CDR3 spans 15 residues. The CDR3: CASTIQERLNSPLHF.

J is TRBJ1-5 and V is TRBV5-1; absent DNA, TCRdb's TRBD1 call cannot be checked. CDR3 length: 15 amino acids. Germline V gene sequence: CDR1 SGHRS, CDR2 YFSETQ. The CDR3 here is CASSSGGQYNQPQHF.

This chain joins TRBV27 and TRBJ2-7; TCRdb's D call of TRBD1 is untestable without DNA. This CDR3 spans 16 amino acids. The germline V gene encodes CDR1 MNHEY and CDR2 SMNVEV (reference sequence). CDR3 region: CASSFRRQSSQVEQYF.

The gene calls are TRBV7-9 and TRBJ2-1. Germline-derived CDR1 and CDR2 are SEHNR and FQNEAQ (reference sequence). This CDR3 is built from 13 residues. CDR3 sequence reads: CASSDGSYNEQFF.

The rearrangement uses TRBV7-9 and TRBJ2-7. This CDR3 has 14 residues. Germline CDR1 and CDR2: SEHNR and FQNEAQ (reference sequence). CDR3 amino acids: CASSFREPPYEQYF.

The chain uses TRBV19 and TRBJ2-1. The V gene's germline CDR1 is LNHDA and CDR2 SQIVND (reference sequence). This CDR3 spans 12 amino acids. CDR3: CASSIYNTEQFF.

The V and J genes are TRBV3-1 and TRBJ2-1; checking the TCRdb D call of TRBD2 is not possible without DNA. This CDR3 has 15 amino acids. Germline V lookup: CDR1 LGHDT, CDR2 YNNKEL (reference sequence). The CDR3: CASSQLAGVLNEQFF.

V gene TRBV12-3 or TRBV12-4 combines with J gene TRBJ2-5; the D call of TRBD1 rests on TCRdb alone, since no DNA is present to check it. This CDR3 region has 16 residues. The CDR3 spells CASSLLGGQSQETQYF.

This sequence joins TRBV5-1 and TRBJ2-2. The CDR3 contains 14 residues. Germline CDR1 reads SGHRS; CDR2 reads YFSETQ. The CDR3 loop is CASSFDGNTGELFF.

V gene TRBV6-5 combines with J gene TRBJ2-3; without DNA, the TCRdb call of TRBD1 cannot be checked. Germline values: CDR1 MNHEY, CDR2 SVGAGI. The CDR3 sequence is 13 residues long. The CDR3 sequence is CASSQPWTYTQYF.

This rearrangement joins TRBV20-1 to TRBJ2-2. The CDR3 consists of 13 residues. CDR1 is DFQATT, CDR2 SNEGSKA, per germline (reference sequence). The CDR3: CSARDPRAGELFF.

This chain connects TRBV6-2 or TRBV6-3 to TRBJ2-5; TCRdb's assignment of TRBD1 cannot be checked, as there is no DNA. The germline CDR1 and CDR2 sequences are MNHEY and SVGEGT. The CDR3 totals 11 residues. The CDR3 region is CASRDTETQYF.

CDR3 loop: CASSLGGQVHEQFF. The rearrangement links TRBV5-1 to TRBJ2-1; the D gene TCRdb calls, TRBD1, cannot be checked with no DNA. CDR1 and CDR2 (germline): SGHRS, YFSETQ. The CDR3 sequence is 14 residues long.

V usage is TRBV12-3 or TRBV12-4 and J usage is TRBJ1-1; TCRdb reports TRBD1, a call that lacks DNA to check it against. CDR3 length: 14 residues. The CDR3 sequence is CASSLNYRGTEAFF.

J is TRBJ1-6 and V is TRBV12-3 or TRBV12-4; TCRdb's assignment of TRBD1 cannot be checked, as there is no DNA. The CDR3 extends over 15 amino acids. The CDR3: CASSLVQGDNSPLHF.

V usage is TRBV5-1 and J usage is TRBJ2-7; without DNA, the TCRdb call of TRBD1 cannot be checked. CDR1 and CDR2 (germline): SGHRS, YFSETQ. The CDR3 extends over 15 amino acids. The CDR3 region is CASSLGGGPRYEQYF.

This chain links TRBV12-3 or TRBV12-4 with TRBJ1-6. This CDR3 has 15 amino acids. The CDR3 loop reads CASSLLTAGDSPLHF.

The rearrangement uses TRBV20-1 and TRBJ2-3; TCRdb designates TRBD1, a call that cannot be tested without DNA. CDR1 is DFQATT, CDR2 SNEGSKA, per germline (reference sequence). CDR3 size: 14 residues. CDR3: CSARIRGGPDTQYF.

V is TRBV4-1 and J is TRBJ2-3. The CDR3 runs 16 residues. CDR1 and CDR2 from the germline V gene are MGHRA and YSYEKL. CDR3 sequence reads: CASSQESISSTDTQYF.

The V gene is TRBV20-1, the J gene TRBJ2-1; TCRdb designates TRBD1, a call that cannot be tested without DNA. CDR1 is DFQATT, CDR2 SNEGSKA, per germline (reference sequence). This CDR3 contains 18 residues. The CDR3 is CSARDRTSGGASYNEQFF.

The chain carries TRBV3-1 and TRBJ1-2; TCRdb reports TRBD1, a call that lacks DNA to check it against. The germline V gene encodes CDR1 LGHDT and CDR2 YNNKEL (reference sequence). CDR3 length equals 14 residues. CDR3 sequence reads: CASSQDSGHSGYTF.

This chain joins TRBV6-5 and TRBJ2-7; the TRBD1 assignment by TCRdb is unverifiable without DNA. This CDR3 is built from 15 residues. Germline V lookup: CDR1 MNHEY, CDR2 SVGAGI. CDR3 protein: CASSYGQGQTTKQYF.

The chain is built from TRBV4-3 and TRBJ1-6. CDR1 and CDR2 from the germline V gene are LGHNA and YSLEER. The CDR3 spans 16 residues. The CDR3 spells CASSLLDGGVGSPLHF.

The gene calls are TRBV30 and TRBJ2-2; lacking DNA, the TRBD2 call made by TCRdb goes unchecked. Germline V gene sequence: CDR1 GTSNPN, CDR2 SVGIG (reference sequence). This CDR3 is built from 14 residues. The CDR3: CARRGGDYTGELFF.